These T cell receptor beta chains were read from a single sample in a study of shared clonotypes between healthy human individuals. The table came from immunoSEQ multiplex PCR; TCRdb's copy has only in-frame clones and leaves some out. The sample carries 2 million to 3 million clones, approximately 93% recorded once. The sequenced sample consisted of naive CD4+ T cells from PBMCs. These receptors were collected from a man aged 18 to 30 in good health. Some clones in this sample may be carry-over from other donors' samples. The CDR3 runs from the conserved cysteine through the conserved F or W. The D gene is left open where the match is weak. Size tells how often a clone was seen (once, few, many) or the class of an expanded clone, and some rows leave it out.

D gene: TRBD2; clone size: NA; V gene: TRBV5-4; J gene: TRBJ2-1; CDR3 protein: CASSPRASGINEQFF; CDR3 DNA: TGTGCCAGCAGCCCCCGGGCTAGCGGGATCAATGAGCAGTTCTTC
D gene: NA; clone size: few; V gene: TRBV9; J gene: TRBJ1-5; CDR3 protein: CASSVAANSNQPQHF; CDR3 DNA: TGTGCCAGCAGCGTAGCGGCTAATAGCAATCAGCCCCAGCATTTT
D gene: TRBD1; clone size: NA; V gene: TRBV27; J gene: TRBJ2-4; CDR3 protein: CASSLKASGTGALRDIQYF; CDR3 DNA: TGTGCCAGCAGTCTCAAAGCGTCGGGGACAGGGGCCCTTAGGGACATTCAGTACTTC
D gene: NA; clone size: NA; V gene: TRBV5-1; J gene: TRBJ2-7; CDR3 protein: CASSLDRVGYEQYF; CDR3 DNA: TGCGCCAGCAGCTTGGACAGGGTGGGTTACGAGCAGTACTTC
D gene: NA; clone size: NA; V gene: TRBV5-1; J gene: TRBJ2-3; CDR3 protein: CASSLSSVGDTQYF; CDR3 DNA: TGCGCCAGCAGCTTAAGTTCAGTCGGAGATACGCAGTATTTT
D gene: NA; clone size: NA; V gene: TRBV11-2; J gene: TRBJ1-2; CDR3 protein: CASSSRAADGGYTF; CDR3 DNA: TGTGCCAGCAGCTCCCGGGCGGCGGATGGTGGCTACACCTTC
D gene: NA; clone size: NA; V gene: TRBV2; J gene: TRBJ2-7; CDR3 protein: CASSSGFYEQYF; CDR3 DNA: TGTGCCAGCAGCAGTGGGTTTTACGAGCAGTACTTC
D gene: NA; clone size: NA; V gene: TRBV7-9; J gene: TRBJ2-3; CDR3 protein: CASKVLLDTQYF; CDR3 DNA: TGTGCCAGCAAGGTTTTGTTGGATACGCAGTATTTT
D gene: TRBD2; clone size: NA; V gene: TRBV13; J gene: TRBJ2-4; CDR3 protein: CASSDNLAEAKNIQYF; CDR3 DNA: TGTGCCAGCAGCGATAACCTAGCGGAAGCCAAAAACATTCAGTACTTC
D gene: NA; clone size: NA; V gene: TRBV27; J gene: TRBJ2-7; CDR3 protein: CASRALWGDTYEQYF; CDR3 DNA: TGTGCCAGCAGGGCTCTCTGGGGAGATACCTACGAGCAGTACTTC
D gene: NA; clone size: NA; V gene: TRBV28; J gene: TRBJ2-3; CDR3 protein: CASSRASGTDTQYF; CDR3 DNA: TGTGCCAGCAGTCGGGCTAGCGGCACAGATACGCAGTATTTT
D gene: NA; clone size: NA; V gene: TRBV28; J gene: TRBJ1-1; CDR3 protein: CASSFGTTLHTEAFF; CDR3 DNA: TGTGCCAGCAGTTTCGGGACAACCCTCCACACTGAAGCTTTCTTT
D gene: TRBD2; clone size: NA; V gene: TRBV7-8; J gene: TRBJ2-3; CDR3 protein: CASSLLRAGREPDTQYF; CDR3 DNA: TGTGCCAGCAGCTTACTGAGGGCGGGGAGGGAGCCAGATACGCAGTATTTT
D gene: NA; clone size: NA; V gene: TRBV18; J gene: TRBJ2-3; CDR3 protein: CASSPPVGRSLNTQYF; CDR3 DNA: TGTGCCAGCTCACCACCGGTCGGGAGAAGCCTAAATACGCAGTATTTT
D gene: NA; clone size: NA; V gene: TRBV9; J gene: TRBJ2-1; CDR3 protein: CASSVAGSYNEQFF; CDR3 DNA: TGTGCCAGCAGCGTAGCCGGCTCCTACAATGAGCAGTTCTTC